The 16 T cell receptor beta chains below were found in one sample sequenced in a study of blood T cell repertoires in COVID-19. This table comes from immunoSEQ multiplex PCR, and its TCRdb copy is limited to in-frame clones, with some not included. The sample contains 250,000 or so clones, roughly 89% of which appear only once. Sequenced: peripheral blood. These receptors all come from a woman aged 60-75 years with COVID-19, enrolled during active disease.

This sequence joins TRBV3-1 (or the pseudogene TRBV3-2) and TRBJ2-7, with TRBD1 as a possible D gene (5 bases). Trimming shortened V by 1 base and J by 6 bases, and 10 bases separated the two germline ends. In germline, CDR1 is LGHDT, CDR2 YNNKEL (reference sequence). The CDR3 contains 13 residues. CDR3 region: CASSQATVGEQYF. The DNA for the CDR3 is TGTGCCAGCAGCCAAGCGACAGTCGGCGAGCAGTACTTC.

The J gene is TRBJ2-1, the V gene TRBV7-9, with 10 bases fitting TRBD1. The CDR3 spans 16 residues. Germline V gene lookup returns CDR1 SEHNR and CDR2 FQNEAQ (reference sequence). The ends lost 5 bases at V and 4 bases at J; junction bases unmatched: 8. The CDR3 nucleotides are TGTGCCAGCAGCCCTCCCGGGACAGGGGAATACAATGAGCAGTTCTTC. It encodes CASSPPGTGEYNEQFF.

The rearrangement uses TRBV3-1 (or the pseudogene TRBV3-2) and TRBJ2-2; the D gene is possibly TRBD1 (6 bases). The CDR3 totals 15 residues. Per the germline V gene, CDR1 is LGHDT and CDR2 is YNNKEL (reference sequence). Trimming cost V 1 base and J 2 bases, with 8 bases left between them. The CDR3 protein is CASSQGTANTGELFF. CDR3 bases: TGTGCCAGCAGCCAAGGGACAGCAAACACCGGGGAGCTGTTTTTT.

CDR3 sequence (DNA): TGCGCCAGATTCCGGTGGGACAGTCAAAACACCATATATTTT. It codes for CARFRWDSQNTIYF. This rearrangement joins TRBV23-1 to TRBJ1-3; 7 positions agree with TRBD1. TRBV23-1 is given ORF status, its function remaining uncertain. The CDR3 totals 14 residues. V dropped 9 bases and J dropped 6; count of bases not matched to a gene: 11.

The CDR3 nucleotides are TGTGCCAGCAGCTTAGAATACCGGACAGGGGGCTCTGGCTACACCTTC. Translation gives CASSLEYRTGGSGYTF. The chain carries TRBV7-9 and TRBJ1-2; 11 bases are shared with TRBD1. There are 16 residues in the CDR3. Germline V CDR1 and CDR2: SEHNR, FQNEAQ (reference sequence). V dropped 1 base and J dropped 7; count of bases not matched to a gene: 8.

V is TRBV19 and J is TRBJ2-2; 7 nucleotides line up with TRBD2. V lost 5 bases, J lost 0 bases, and 0 bases stayed unmatched. The germline CDR1 and CDR2 sequences are LNHDA and SQIVND (reference sequence). This CDR3 is built from 14 residues. The CDR3 protein is CASSAGANTGELFF. As DNA, the CDR3 is TGTGCCAGTAGTGCGGGGGCGAACACCGGGGAGCTGTTTTTT.

V and J are TRBV3-1 (or the pseudogene TRBV3-2) and TRBJ1-2; TRBD1 matches 12 bases. Per germline, CDR1 LGHDT and CDR2 YNNKEL (reference sequence). CDR3 length: 16 residues. The V gene end was trimmed by 7 bases and the J gene end by 0 bases; junction bases not matched to a gene: 6. The CDR3 DNA is TGTGCCAGCACGGGACAGGGGGCCCCTTCTAACTATGGCTACACCTTC. Its translation: CASTGQGAPSNYGYTF.

This clone was counted a single time. The CDR3 sequence: CASSQQGADTEAFF. The CDR3 coding sequence is TGTGCCAGCAGTCAACAGGGGGCGGACACTGAAGCTTTCTTT. The chain couples TRBV7-3 to TRBJ1-1, with 9 bases matching TRBD1. The CDR3 is 14 amino acids. Germline values: CDR1 SGHTA, CDR2 FQGTGA. V lost 6 bases, J lost 3 bases, and 5 bases stayed unmatched.

CDR3 sequence: CASRAGADGYTF. The DNA of the CDR3 is TGTGCCAGCAGGGCGGGGGCCGACGGCTACACCTTC. This chain connects TRBV2 to TRBJ1-2; D is possibly TRBD1 (6 bases). There are 12 residues in the CDR3. The V end was cut by 6 bases, the J end by 8 bases, with 13 bases between. From germline, CDR1 is SNHLY and CDR2 FYNNEI.

The chain links TRBV21-1 to TRBJ1-3; the D call TRBD1 from the table was never checked on the DNA. TRBV21-1 is annotated as a pseudogene. The CDR3 is made up of 18 amino acids. This chain's CDR3 is CASSKYRGCLSYRNTIYF. As DNA, the CDR3 is TGTGCCAGCAGCAAGTACAGGGGGTGTCTGTCATATAGAAACACCATATATTTT.

In DNA form, the CDR3 reads TGTGCCAGCAGCGCCCGACAGGGGGCAGGAGATACGCAGTATTTT. It yields the protein CASSARQGAGDTQYF. The gene calls are TRBV5-6 and TRBJ2-3; 10 positions match TRBD1. V was pared by 4 bases and J by 5 bases, with 7 bases of the junction left unmatched. This CDR3 region has 15 residues. Germline V CDR1 and CDR2: SGHDT, YYEEEE.

The V call is TRBV3-1 (or the pseudogene TRBV3-2), the J call TRBJ1-3; no firm D call. Trimming took off 3 bases at V and 1 base at J, with 10 bases between the two ends. In germline, CDR1 is LGHDT, CDR2 YNNKEL (reference sequence). The CDR3 is made up of 15 amino acids. The CDR3 reads CASSHPPGSGNTIYF. The DNA of the CDR3 is TGTGCCAGCAGCCACCCCCCGGGATCTGGAAACACCATATATTTT.

The chain combines TRBV4-1 with TRBJ2-2; the D is unclear. The germline V and J ends were trimmed by 0 bases and 6 bases, with 14 bases remaining between them. The CDR3 spans 16 residues. CDR1 is MGHRA, CDR2 YSYEKL, per germline. CDR3 nucleotides: TGCGCCAGCAGCCAAGATCTTAACCGCCCAGCCGGGGAGCTGTTTTTT. This encodes CASSQDLNRPAGELFF.

J is TRBJ1-6 and V is TRBV7-2, with a tentative D call TRBD1 (5 bases). CDR1 and CDR2 (germline): SGHTA, FQGNSA. This CDR3 has 17 amino acids. Trimming pared 5 bases from V and 6 bases from J, leaving 20 bases between. The CDR3 DNA sequence: TGTGCCAGCAGCCTCGACTCGGCGGGACGGCTTAATTCACCCCTCCACTTT. Protein product: CASSLDSAGRLNSPLHF.

The chain uses TRBV12-3 or TRBV12-4 and TRBJ1-2; the match to TRBD1 covers 10 bases. The CDR3 runs to 13 residues. V was clipped by 7 bases and J by 8 bases; unmatched bases: 7. CDR3 in amino acids: CASTSGTGVGYTF. The CDR3 DNA sequence: TGTGCCAGCACCTCCGGGACAGGGGTCGGCTACACCTTC.

J is TRBJ2-1 and V is TRBV5-1, with TRBD1 identical over 7 bases. Looked up from germline, CDR1 is SGHRS and CDR2 is YFSETQ. The junction had 12 bases not matched to a gene; V was cut back by 0 bases and J by 6 bases. This CDR3 is 17 amino acids long. The CDR3: CASSLEPRDSKINEQFF. The CDR3 coding sequence is TGCGCCAGCAGCTTGGAACCCCGGGACAGCAAAATCAATGAGCAGTTCTTC. The full variable domain, in which reference TRBV5-1 and TRBJ2-1 provide the parts outside the CDR3, is KAGVTQTPRYLIKTRGQQVTLSCSPISGHRSVSWYQQTPGQGLQFLFEYFSETQRNKGNFPGRFSGRQFSNSRSEMNVSTLELGDSALYLCASSLEPRDSKINEQFFGPGTRLTVL.